The clone carrying this T cell receptor beta chain came up once. The antigen is not known. The sample originates from a study of T cell responses to AZD1222 COVID-19 vaccine. Germline V gene data show CDR1 as LGHNA and CDR2 as YSLEER. This CDR3 is 14 amino acids long. Trimming left V 0 bases short and J 2 bases short, with 7 bases between. Study-wide findings and caveats: Females outnumbered males among donors, who were mostly white British; clonal diversity was possibly underestimated.

Data came from immunoSEQ multiplex PCR; TCRdb stores just in-frame clones and leaves some out. The sample comprises 120,000 or so clones, approximately 86% of which are singletons, and approximately 16% rests with the top ten. The sequencing here drew on peripheral blood, taken 28 days after the second AZD1222 dose. The sequence was obtained from an adult who received the AZD1222 COVID-19 vaccine. This chain joins TRBV4-3 and TRBJ1-2; D unresolved. Here the CDR3 reads CASSQDGGNYGYTF. The CDR3 coding sequence is TGCGCCAGCAGCCAAGACGGAGGGAACTATGGCTACACCTTC.